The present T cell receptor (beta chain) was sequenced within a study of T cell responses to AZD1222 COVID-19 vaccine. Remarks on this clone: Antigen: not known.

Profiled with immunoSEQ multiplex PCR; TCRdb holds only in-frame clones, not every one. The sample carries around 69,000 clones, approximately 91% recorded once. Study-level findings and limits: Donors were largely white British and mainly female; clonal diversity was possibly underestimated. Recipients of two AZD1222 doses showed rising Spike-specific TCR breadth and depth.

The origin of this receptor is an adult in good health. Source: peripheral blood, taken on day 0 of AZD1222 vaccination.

The CDR3 is CASSLEVQPQHF. The CDR3, as DNA: TGTGCCAGCAGTTTAGAGGTTCAGCCCCAGCATTTT. The V call is TRBV28, the J call TRBJ1-5; D uncertain. V lost 2 bases and J lost 6, with 5 bases in between. This CDR3 is built from 12 residues. Germline V gives CDR1 MDHEN, CDR2 SYDVKM.